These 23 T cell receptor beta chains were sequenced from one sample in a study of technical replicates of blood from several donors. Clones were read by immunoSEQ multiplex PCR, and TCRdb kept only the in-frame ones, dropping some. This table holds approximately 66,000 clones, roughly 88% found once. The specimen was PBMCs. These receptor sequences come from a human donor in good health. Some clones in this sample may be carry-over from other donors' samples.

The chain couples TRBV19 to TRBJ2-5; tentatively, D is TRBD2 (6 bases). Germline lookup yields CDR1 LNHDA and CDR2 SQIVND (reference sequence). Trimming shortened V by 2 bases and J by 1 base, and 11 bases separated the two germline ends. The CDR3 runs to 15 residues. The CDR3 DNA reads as TGTGCCAGTAGTATAACGGGAGTAGGCCAAGAGACCCAGTACTTC. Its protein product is CASSITGVGQETQYF. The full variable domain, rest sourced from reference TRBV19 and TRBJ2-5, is DGGITQSPKYLFRKEGQNVTLSCEQNLNHDAMYWYRQDPGQGLRLIYYSQIVNDFQKGDIAEGYSVSREKKESFPLTVTSAQKNPTAFYLCASSITGVGQETQYFGPGTRLLVL.

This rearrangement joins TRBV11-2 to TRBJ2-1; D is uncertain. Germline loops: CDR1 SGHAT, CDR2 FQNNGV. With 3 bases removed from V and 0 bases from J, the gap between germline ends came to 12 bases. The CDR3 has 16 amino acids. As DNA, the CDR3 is TGTGCCAGCAGCTTCCCCGTGTGGCCCTCCTACAATGAGCAGTTCTTC. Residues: CASSFPVWPSYNEQFF.

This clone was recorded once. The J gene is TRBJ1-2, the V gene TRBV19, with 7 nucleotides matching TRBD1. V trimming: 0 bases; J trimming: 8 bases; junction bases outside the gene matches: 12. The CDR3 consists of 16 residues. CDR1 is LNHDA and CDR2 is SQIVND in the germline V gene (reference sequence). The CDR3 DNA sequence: TGTGCCAGTAGTATAGACGGTACAGGGGCAATGTTGGGCTACACCTTC. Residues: CASSIDGTGAMLGYTF.

CDR3 protein: CASSCNRADSNQPQHF. CDR3 sequence (DNA): TGTGCCAGCAGTTGTAACAGGGCTGATAGCAATCAGCCCCAGCATTTT. The V call is TRBV6-9, the J call TRBJ1-5; TRBD1 is a possible D gene (6 bases). V lost 4 bases to trimming and J lost 0 bases, with 13 bases between them. Per the germline V gene, CDR1 is MNHGY and CDR2 is SVAAGI. The CDR3 consists of 16 residues.

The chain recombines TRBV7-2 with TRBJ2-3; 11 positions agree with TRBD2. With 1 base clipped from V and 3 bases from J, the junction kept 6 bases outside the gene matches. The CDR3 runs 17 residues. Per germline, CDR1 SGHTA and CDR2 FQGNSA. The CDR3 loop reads CASSLGALAGGTDTQYF. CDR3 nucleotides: TGTGCCAGCAGCTTAGGGGCTCTAGCGGGAGGTACAGATACGCAGTATTTT.

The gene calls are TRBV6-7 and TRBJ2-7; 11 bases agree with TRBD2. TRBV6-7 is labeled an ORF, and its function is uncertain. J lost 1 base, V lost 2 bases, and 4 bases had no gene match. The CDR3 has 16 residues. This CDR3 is CASSYLRLAGSYEQYF. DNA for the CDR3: TGTGCCAGCAGTTACCTCAGACTAGCGGGGTCCTACGAGCAGTACTTC.

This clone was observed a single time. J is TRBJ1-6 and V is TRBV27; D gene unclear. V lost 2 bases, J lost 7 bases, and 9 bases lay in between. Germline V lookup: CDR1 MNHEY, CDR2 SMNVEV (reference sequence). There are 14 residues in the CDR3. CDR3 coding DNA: TGTGCCAGCAGTTTAGAGGGTTGGAATTCACCCCTCCACTTT. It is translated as CASSLEGWNSPLHF.

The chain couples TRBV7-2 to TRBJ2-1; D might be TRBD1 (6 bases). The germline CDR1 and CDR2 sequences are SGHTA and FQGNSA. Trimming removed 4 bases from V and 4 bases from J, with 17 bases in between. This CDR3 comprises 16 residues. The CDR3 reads CASSSLGGVLYNEQFF. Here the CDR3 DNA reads TGTGCCAGCAGCTCCCTAGGGGGAGTACTGTACAATGAGCAGTTCTTC.

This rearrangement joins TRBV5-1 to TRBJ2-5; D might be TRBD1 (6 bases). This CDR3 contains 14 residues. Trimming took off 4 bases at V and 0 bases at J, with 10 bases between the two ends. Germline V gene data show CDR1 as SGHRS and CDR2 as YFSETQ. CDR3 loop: CASSPRDNQETQYF. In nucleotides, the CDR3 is TGCGCCAGCAGCCCCCGGGACAACCAAGAGACCCAGTACTTC.

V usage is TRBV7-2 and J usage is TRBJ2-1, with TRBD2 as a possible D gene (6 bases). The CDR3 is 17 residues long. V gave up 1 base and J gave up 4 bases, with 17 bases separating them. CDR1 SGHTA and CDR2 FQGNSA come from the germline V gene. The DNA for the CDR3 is TGTGCCAGCAGCTTAGGTTATGGAGGGGCGCTTTACAATGAGCAGTTCTTC. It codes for CASSLGYGGALYNEQFF.

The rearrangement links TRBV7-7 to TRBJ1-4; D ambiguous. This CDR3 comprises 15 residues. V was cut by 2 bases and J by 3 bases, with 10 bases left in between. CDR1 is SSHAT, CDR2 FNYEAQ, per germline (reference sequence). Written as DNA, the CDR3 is TGTGCCAGCAGCTTAAAAGTCGGTGCTAATGAAAAACTGTTTTTT. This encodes CASSLKVGANEKLFF.

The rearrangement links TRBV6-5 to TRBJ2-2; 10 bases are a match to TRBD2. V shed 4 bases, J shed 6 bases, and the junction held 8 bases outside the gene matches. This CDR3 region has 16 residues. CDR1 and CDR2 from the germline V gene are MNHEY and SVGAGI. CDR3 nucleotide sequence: TGTGCCAGCAGTTCCAGTAGCAGCGGGGGGGCCGGGGAGCTGTTTTTT. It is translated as CASSSSSSGGAGELFF.

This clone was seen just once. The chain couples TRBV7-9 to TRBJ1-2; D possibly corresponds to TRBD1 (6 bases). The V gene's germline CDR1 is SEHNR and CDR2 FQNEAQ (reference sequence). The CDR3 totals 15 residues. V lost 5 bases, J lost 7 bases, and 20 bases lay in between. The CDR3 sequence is CASSPFPVQGRGYTF. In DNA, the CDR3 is TGTGCCAGCAGCCCCTTCCCGGTACAGGGACGTGGCTACACCTTC. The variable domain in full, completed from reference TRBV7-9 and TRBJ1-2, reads DTGVSQNPRHKITKRGQNVTFRCDPISEHNRLYWYRQTLGQGPEFLTYFQNEAQLEKSRLLSDRFSAERPKGSFSTLEIQRTEQGDSAMYLCASSPFPVQGRGYTFGSGTRLTVV.

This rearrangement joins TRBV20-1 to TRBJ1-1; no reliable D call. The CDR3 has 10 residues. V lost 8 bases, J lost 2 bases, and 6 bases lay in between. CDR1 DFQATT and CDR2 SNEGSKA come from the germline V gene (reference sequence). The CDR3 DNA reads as TGCAGTTCAATTAACACTGAAGCTTTCTTT. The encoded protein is CSSINTEAFF.

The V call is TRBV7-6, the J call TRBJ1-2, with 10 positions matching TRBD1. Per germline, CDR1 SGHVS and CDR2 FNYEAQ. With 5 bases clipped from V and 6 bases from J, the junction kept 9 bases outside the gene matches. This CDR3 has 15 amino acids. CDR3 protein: CASSPRTGGWHGYTF. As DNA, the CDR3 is TGTGCCAGCAGCCCCAGGACAGGGGGGTGGCATGGCTACACCTTC.

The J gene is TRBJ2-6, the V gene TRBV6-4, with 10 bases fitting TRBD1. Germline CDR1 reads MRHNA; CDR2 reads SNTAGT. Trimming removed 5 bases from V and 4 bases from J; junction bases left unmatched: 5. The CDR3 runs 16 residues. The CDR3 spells CASSTGQGPGANVLTF. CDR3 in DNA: TGTGCCAGCAGTACGGGACAGGGGCCCGGGGCCAACGTCCTGACTTTC.

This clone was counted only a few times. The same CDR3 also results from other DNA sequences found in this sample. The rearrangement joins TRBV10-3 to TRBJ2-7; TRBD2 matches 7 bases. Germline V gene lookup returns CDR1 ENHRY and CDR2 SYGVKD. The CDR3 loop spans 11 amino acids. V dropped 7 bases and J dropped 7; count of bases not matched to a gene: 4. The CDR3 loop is CAITPGGEQYF. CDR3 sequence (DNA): TGTGCCATCACCCCGGGGGGAGAGCAGTACTTC.

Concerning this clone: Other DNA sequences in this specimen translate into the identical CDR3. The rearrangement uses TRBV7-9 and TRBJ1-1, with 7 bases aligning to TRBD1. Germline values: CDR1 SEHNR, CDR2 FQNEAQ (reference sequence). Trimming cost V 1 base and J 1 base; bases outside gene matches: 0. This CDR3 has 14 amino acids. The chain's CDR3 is CASSLGQGNTEAFF. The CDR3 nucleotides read TGTGCCAGCAGCTTAGGACAGGGGAACACTGAAGCTTTCTTT.

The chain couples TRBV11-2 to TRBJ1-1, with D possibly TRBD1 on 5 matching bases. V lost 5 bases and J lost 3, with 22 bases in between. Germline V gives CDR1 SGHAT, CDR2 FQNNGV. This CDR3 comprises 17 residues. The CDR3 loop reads CASSPRKGGGGYTEAFF. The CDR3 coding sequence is TGTGCCAGCAGCCCCCGAAAAGGCGGCGGGGGTTACACTGAAGCTTTCTTT. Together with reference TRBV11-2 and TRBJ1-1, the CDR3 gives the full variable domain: EAGVAQSPRYKIIEKRQSVAFWCNPISGHATLYWYQQILGQGPKLLIQFQNNGVVDDSQLPKDRFSAERLKGVDSTLKIQPAKLEDSAVYLCASSPRKGGGGYTEAFFGQGTRLTVV.

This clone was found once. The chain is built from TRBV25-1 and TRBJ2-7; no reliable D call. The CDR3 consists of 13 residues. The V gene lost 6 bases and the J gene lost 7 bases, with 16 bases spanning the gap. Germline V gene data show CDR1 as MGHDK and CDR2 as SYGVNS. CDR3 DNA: TGTGCCAGCAGCTTAGGCTCCCTAGGAGAGCAGTACTTC. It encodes CASSLGSLGEQYF.

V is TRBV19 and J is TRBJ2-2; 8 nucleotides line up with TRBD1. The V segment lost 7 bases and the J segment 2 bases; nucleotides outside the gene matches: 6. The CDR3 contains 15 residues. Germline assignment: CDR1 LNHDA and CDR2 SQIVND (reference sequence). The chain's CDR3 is CASTQTGANTGELFF. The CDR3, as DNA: TGTGCCAGTACCCAGACAGGGGCCAACACCGGGGAGCTGTTTTTT.

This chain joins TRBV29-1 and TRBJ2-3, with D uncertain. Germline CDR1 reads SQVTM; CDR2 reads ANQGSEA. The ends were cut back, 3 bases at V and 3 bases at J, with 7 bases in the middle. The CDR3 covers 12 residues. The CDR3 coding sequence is TGCAGCGTTGATGAGCGAACAGATACGCAGTATTTT. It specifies CSVDERTDTQYF.

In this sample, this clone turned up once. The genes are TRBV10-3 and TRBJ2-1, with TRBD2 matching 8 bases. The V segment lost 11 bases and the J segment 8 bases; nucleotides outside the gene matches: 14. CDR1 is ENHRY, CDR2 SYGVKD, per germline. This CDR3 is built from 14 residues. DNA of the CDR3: TGTGCCGCCGGGGGTCCGGGAGGGTTGGATGAGCAGTTCTTC. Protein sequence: CAAGGPGGLDEQFF.